The sample holds one count of the clone carrying this TCR beta chain. What it binds is unknown. The V gene's germline CDR1 is LNHDA and CDR2 SQIVND (reference sequence). Trimming removed 3 bases at V and 7 bases at J, with 21 bases between. The CDR3 contains 16 residues. The sample originates from a study of cytomegalovirus exposure and HLA in healthy donors. About the research overall: Sequencing of about 200 million T cells in an earlier analysis found around 100 million unique TCR beta sequences. About 83 million unique TCRs from HLA-typed donors made up an early data release.

Amplification used 60 Vbeta primers and 13 Jbeta primers. The data were produced by immunoSEQ multiplex PCR, yet TCRdb's version contains in-frame clones alone and is incomplete. The sample consists of 100,000 to 130,000 clones, roughly four fifths of them appearing once. Study-wide results and caveats: An observed cluster of highly shared sequence variants was recorded as a likely sequencing artifact.

The chain combines TRBV19 with TRBJ1-1; no clear D gene. Sequences were obtained from PBMCs. The source is a man between 18 and 35 years old in good health and CMV-seronegative. CDR3 region: CASSISFVRRTSEAFF. The CDR3, as DNA: TGTGCCAGTAGTATTTCATTTGTAAGGAGGACGAGTGAAGCTTTCTTT. The complete variable domain, with remaining parts taken from reference TRBV19 and TRBJ1-1, reads DGGITQSPKYLFRKEGQNVTLSCEQNLNHDAMYWYRQDPGQGLRLIYYSQIVNDFQKGDIAEGYSVSREKKESFPLTVTSAQKNPTAFYLCASSISFVRRTSEAFFGQGTRLTVV.